These 22 T cell receptor beta chains originate from one sample sequenced in a study of shared clonotypes between healthy human individuals. Profiling relied on immunoSEQ multiplex PCR, and the TCRdb table lists in-frame clones only, not all of them. The data hold about 1 million clones, with around 74% observed a single time. The sample consisted of memory CD4+ T cells sorted from blood. Specified subset: CD45RA-negative fraction. The receptor source for this set is a man aged 18 to 29 in good health.

The sample holds one count of this clone. The V and J genes are TRBV6-5 and TRBJ1-5; tentative D call: TRBD1 (5 bases). Trimming removed 5 bases from V and 1 base from J, with 12 bases in between. The CDR3 length is 15 residues. CDR1 is MNHEY and CDR2 is SVGAGI in the germline V gene. CDR3 nucleotide sequence: TGTGCCAGCAGTGCCATCCGGGACAGCAATCAGCCCCAGCATTTT. This codes for CASSAIRDSNQPQHF.

This chain uses TRBV30 with TRBJ1-6; D is ambiguous. The CDR3 totals 14 residues. Trimming removed 7 bases at V and 10 bases at J, with 20 bases between. Looked up from germline, CDR1 is GTSNPN and CDR2 is SVGIG (reference sequence). The CDR3 region has the DNA TGTGCCTCGCCCGGAAGACTCGAAGGATCACCCCTCCACTTT. Translation: CASPGRLEGSPLHF.

This clone appeared a few times. The chain links TRBV14 to TRBJ2-1; 9 bases are a match to TRBD2. This CDR3 is 20 amino acids long. V dropped 1 base and J dropped 0; count of bases not matched to a gene: 13. The germline gives CDR1 SGHDN, CDR2 FVKESK. This CDR3 is CASSQVWRGGQASSYNEQFF. Written as DNA, the CDR3 is TGTGCCAGCAGCCAAGTCTGGCGGGGGGGCCAGGCGTCCTCCTACAATGAGCAGTTCTTC. The whole variable domain, filled in from reference TRBV14 and TRBJ2-1, reads EAGVTQFPSHSVIEKGQTVTLRCDPISGHDNLYWYRRVMGKEIKFLLHFVKESKQDESGMPNNRFLAERTGGTYSTLKVQPAELEDSGVYFCASSQVWRGGQASSYNEQFFGPGTRLTVL.

V usage is TRBV2 and J usage is TRBJ1-2; 7 bases map to TRBD1. The CDR3 has 16 residues. Germline assignment: CDR1 SNHLY and CDR2 FYNNEI. J lost 8 bases, V lost 6 bases, and 18 bases had no gene match. Here the CDR3 DNA reads TGTGCCAGCAGCGGAATCTCGACAGGGTCCCCTATGGGCTACACCTTC. Its protein is CASSGISTGSPMGYTF. The full variable domain, with the rest looked up from reference TRBV2 and TRBJ1-2, is EPEVTQTPSHQVTQMGQEVILRCVPISNHLYFYWYRQILGQKVEFLVSFYNNEISEKSEIFDDQFSVERPDGSNFTLKIRSTKLEDSAMYFCASSGISTGSPMGYTFGSGTRLTVV.

This clone came up a few times. This rearrangement joins TRBV7-9 to TRBJ1-2; D unresolved. The germline V and J ends were trimmed by 1 base and 7 bases, with 10 bases remaining between them. CDR1 and CDR2 (germline): SEHNR, FQNEAQ (reference sequence). This CDR3 has 13 residues. CDR3 DNA sequence: TGTGCCAGCAGCTTAGGTCCACAGCCTGGCTACACCTTC. This gives the protein CASSLGPQPGYTF.

The rearrangement joins TRBV9 to TRBJ2-5, with no clear D. Germline V CDR1 and CDR2: SGDLS, YYNGEE. V was pared by 4 bases and J by 2 bases, with 12 bases between. The CDR3 extends over 14 amino acids. The CDR3 region has the DNA TGTGCCAGCAGCCCTCGGTCTGGGCAAGAGACCCAGTACTTC. It is translated as CASSPRSGQETQYF.

This clone was seen repeatedly, ten times or more. V and J are TRBV7-2 and TRBJ1-5; D call uncertain. From germline, CDR1 is SGHTA and CDR2 FQGNSA. This CDR3 is built from 14 residues. The V end lost 6 bases, the J end lost 4 bases, and 13 bases lay between the germline ends. DNA for the CDR3: TGTGCCAGCAGTATTGACGGCGCGAATCAGCCCCAGCATTTT. Amino acids: CASSIDGANQPQHF. Full variable domain (rest looked up from reference TRBV7-2 and TRBJ1-5): GAGVSQSPSNKVTEKGKDVELRCDPISGHTALYWYRQSLGQGLEFLIYFQGNSAPDKSGLPSDRFSAERTGGSVSTLTIQRTQQEDSAVYLCASSIDGANQPQHFGDGTRLSIL.

In nucleotides, the CDR3 is TGTGCCAGCAGCCAAACAACAGGGGGAGGATCTGGGGCCAACGTCCTGACTTTC. Translation gives CASSQTTGGGSGANVLTF. This chain links TRBV7-8 with TRBJ2-6; 8 bases map to TRBD1. Trimming at V came to 5 bases and at J to 1 base, leaving 10 bases not matched to a gene. The CDR3 is 18 amino acids. Germline values: CDR1 SGHVS, CDR2 FQNEAQ.

The chain employs TRBV13 and TRBJ2-3; no clear D. V was pared by 2 bases and J by 0 bases, with 3 bases between. The CDR3 runs to 13 residues. The germline V gene has CDR1 PRHDT and CDR2 FYEKMQ (reference sequence). CDR3 sequence: CASSLYSTDTQYF. The CDR3 DNA reads TGTGCCAGCAGCTTATACAGCACAGATACGCAGTATTTT. Variable domain in full (rest from reference TRBV13 and TRBJ2-3): AAGVIQSPRHLIKEKRETATLKCYPIPRHDTVYWYQQGPGQDPQFLISFYEKMQSDKGSIPDRFSAQQFSDYHSELNMSSLELGDSALYFCASSLYSTDTQYFGPGTRLTVL.

This clone was seen only a few times. The chain couples TRBV5-4 to TRBJ1-6; maybe TRBD1 (5 bases). Germline lookup yields CDR1 SGHNT and CDR2 YYREEE (reference sequence). V was shortened by 5 bases and J by 6 bases, with 15 bases between the two germline ends. The CDR3 is 15 amino acids. The CDR3 nucleotides read TGTGCCAGCAGTCGGGGCCAGGCAGCTAATTCACCCCTCCACTTT. It specifies CASSRGQAANSPLHF.

This clone was counted only a few times. Here the CDR3 reads CASSLDSLHQETQYF. The CDR3 region has the DNA TGTGCCAGCAGCTTGGACAGCCTCCACCAAGAGACCCAGTACTTC. This chain uses TRBV5-4 with TRBJ2-5; D is ambiguous. Germline CDR1 SGHNT, CDR2 YYREEE (reference sequence). The V end lost 0 bases, the J end lost 0 bases, and 9 bases lay between the germline ends. The CDR3 totals 15 residues. The full variable domain, rest sourced from reference TRBV5-4 and TRBJ2-5, is ETGVTQSPTHLIKTRGQQVTLRCSSQSGHNTVSWYQQALGQGPQFIFQYYREEENGRGNFPPRFSGLQFPNYSSELNVNALELDDSALYLCASSLDSLHQETQYFGPGTRLLVL.

This clone was recorded once. In DNA form, the CDR3 reads TGTGCCAGTAAGAAGGGACAGGGGGGAAACGAGCAGTACTTC. Residues: CASKKGQGGNEQYF. V and J are TRBV2 and TRBJ2-7, with 11 positions matching TRBD1. The length of the CDR3 is 14 residues. CDR1 is SNHLY and CDR2 is FYNNEI in the germline V gene. V lost 9 bases, J lost 5 bases, and 9 bases stayed unmatched.

V is TRBV9 and J is TRBJ1-4; possibly TRBD1 for D (5 bases). Trimming took off 3 bases at V and 5 bases at J, with 26 bases between the two ends. The CDR3 has 19 amino acids. Per the germline V gene, CDR1 is SGDLS and CDR2 is YYNGEE. The chain's CDR3 is CASSASFGGYLRGNEKLFF. For the CDR3, the DNA is TGTGCCAGCAGCGCCTCGTTCGGCGGGTATCTACGGGGGAATGAAAAACTGTTTTTT.

The chain carries TRBV2 and TRBJ2-3; 10 bases align to TRBD2. Looked up from germline, CDR1 is SNHLY and CDR2 is FYNNEI. The CDR3 is 18 amino acids. V lost 6 bases and J lost 0; bases outside the gene matches: 12. The CDR3 here is CASSPLLGLAKSTDTQYF. As DNA, the CDR3 is TGTGCCAGCAGCCCCCTGTTGGGACTAGCGAAAAGCACAGATACGCAGTATTTT.

This clone was observed a few times. The chain couples TRBV6-1 to TRBJ1-1, with unresolved D. The germline gives CDR1 MNHNS, CDR2 SASEGT. V lost 2 bases to trimming and J lost 0 bases, with 7 bases between them. The CDR3 has 14 residues. CDR3 nucleotide sequence: TGTGCCAGCAGTGAACTCTCCATGAACACTGAAGCTTTCTTT. This encodes CASSELSMNTEAFF.

This chain uses TRBV10-3 with TRBJ1-4; no clear D gene. There are 14 residues in the CDR3. Germline V gene sequence: CDR1 ENHRY, CDR2 SYGVKD. Trimming removed 3 bases from V and 4 bases from J, with 9 bases in between. In DNA form, the CDR3 reads TGTGCCATCAGTGACAGACTAGGTAATGAAAAACTGTTTTTT. Amino acids: CAISDRLGNEKLFF.

V and J are TRBV7-9 and TRBJ2-3; 8 positions match TRBD1. The CDR3 totals 16 residues. Germline values: CDR1 SEHNR, CDR2 FQNEAQ (reference sequence). V dropped 0 bases and J dropped 6; count of bases not matched to a gene: 8. Here the CDR3 DNA reads TGTGCCAGCAGCTTAGCTGGCAGGGGGCTAGTGGATACGCAGTATTTT. It encodes CASSLAGRGLVDTQYF. The full variable domain, in which reference TRBV7-9 and TRBJ2-3 provide the parts outside the CDR3, is DTGVSQNPRHKITKRGQNVTFRCDPISEHNRLYWYRQTLGQGPEFLTYFQNEAQLEKSRLLSDRFSAERPKGSFSTLEIQRTEQGDSAMYLCASSLAGRGLVDTQYFGPGTRLTVL.

This clone has only a few counts. The rearrangement uses TRBV6-5 and TRBJ1-6; D call uncertain. CDR1 and CDR2 (germline): MNHEY, SVGAGI. The CDR3 is 13 residues long. The germline V and J ends were trimmed by 7 bases and 6 bases, with 10 bases remaining between them. The CDR3 sequence: CASTMDLNSPLHF. The CDR3 nucleotides are TGTGCCAGCACGATGGACCTTAATTCACCCCTCCACTTT.

Note on this clone: Other DNA sequences within the sample encode an identical CDR3. CDR3 sequence reads: CASSPGLAAYNEQFF. For the CDR3, the DNA is TGTGCCAGCTCACCAGGACTAGCTGCTTACAATGAGCAGTTCTTC. The V gene is TRBV18, the J gene TRBJ2-1; 8 nucleotides agree with TRBD2. V gave up 2 bases and J gave up 4 bases; unmatched junction bases: 4. In germline, CDR1 is KGHSH, CDR2 LQKENI. The CDR3 extends over 15 amino acids.

This chain connects TRBV6-6 to TRBJ1-2, with D hard to call. This CDR3 region has 12 residues. Germline CDR1 is MNHNY and CDR2 is SVGAGI (reference sequence). V was trimmed by 6 bases and J by 5 bases, leaving 10 bases between them. CDR3 DNA sequence: TGTGCCAGCAGCTTTTCGGAATATGGCTACACCTTC. This gives the protein CASSFSEYGYTF.

The CDR3: CASRPGTFNYGYTF. CDR3 bases: TGTGCCAGTAGGCCCGGGACATTTAACTATGGCTACACCTTC. The chain is built from TRBV19 and TRBJ1-2; the D gene is possibly TRBD1 (6 bases). Trimming shortened V by 6 bases and J by 1 base, and 12 bases separated the two germline ends. From germline, CDR1 is LNHDA and CDR2 SQIVND (reference sequence). The CDR3 length is 14 residues.

V gene TRBV5-6 combines with J gene TRBJ1-2; unclear D gene. The CDR3 extends over 10 amino acids. The germline CDR1 and CDR2 sequences are SGHDT and YYEEEE. Between the trimmed V and J ends, which lost 2 bases and 8 bases, there was a span of 4 bases. The CDR3 region is CASSFRGYTF. The CDR3, as DNA: TGTGCCAGCAGCTTTCGGGGCTACACCTTC. The full variable domain, its missing parts supplied by reference TRBV5-6 and TRBJ1-2, is DAGVTQSPTHLIKTRGQQVTLRCSPKSGHDTVSWYQQALGQGPQFIFQYYEEEERQRGNFPDRFSGHQFPNYSSELNVNALLLGDSALYLCASSFRGYTFGSGTRLTVV.